This T cell receptor (beta chain) is from a study of OX40 agonist ivuxolimab in advanced cancers. For the study at large: A male proportion of over 75% was recorded, with mean age approximately 57 years and range roughly 20 to 85.

Germline CDR1 is SGDLS and CDR2 is YYNGEE. The CDR3 covers 15 residues. Trimming took 4 bases from V and 0 from J, leaving 13 bases between them. On this clone: Its target is not known.

Assay: immunoSEQ multiplex PCR; the TCRdb copy retains only in-frame clones and omits some. This table has over 100,000 clones, around 89% appearing once. Study-level points and caveats: Low normalized T-cell clonal expansion was additionally recorded for some nonresponders.

The chain employs TRBV9 and TRBJ1-2; no reliable D call. The sequence was collected from an adult with an advanced solid tumor such as melanoma, head and neck, liver or kidney cancer. The sample here was CD4+ or CD8+ T cells sorted from blood, taken in a trial of the OX40 agonist ivuxolimab. DNA for the CDR3: TGTGCCAGCAGCCCATCCCCCGATCCTAACTATGGCTACACCTTC. Encoded protein: CASSPSPDPNYGYTF.